The 10 T cell receptor beta chains reported below all come from one sample, sequenced in a study of T cells after yellow fever vaccination (dated by TCRdb to the late 2010s). The treatment or condition label, read with the paper, signifies: live attenuated yellow fever vaccine strain. The library was obtained by 5' RACE. These reads were obtained on an Illumina NovaSeq 6000. TCRdb reran the public reads through fastp at Q25 and MiXCR, keeping productive beta chains. Under each unique CDR3 protein, matching rows form one entry showing the most common genes and DNA. The sample table contains some 400,000 distinct CDR3 sequences; only one count was recorded for over 15% of them. The ten largest clones represent over 15% of the sample. Sample: PBMCs, taken before the yellow fever booster vaccination. These receptors all stem from a man aged 18 to 30 who received the YFV17D yellow fever vaccine.

The CDR3 here is CASSLEGAQKGEAFF. CDR3 bases: TGCGCCAGCAGCTTGGAGGGGGCGCAAAAAGGTGAAGCTTTCTTT. The V call is TRBV5-1, the J call TRBJ1-1; 7 positions agree with TRBD1. V shed 0 bases, J shed 7 bases, and the junction held 9 bases outside the gene matches. CDR3 size: 15 residues. Looked up from germline, CDR1 is SGHRS and CDR2 is YFSETQ.

In its sample, this clonotype was seen many times. J is TRBJ2-5 and V is TRBV20-1, with 7 bases identical to TRBD2. The length of the CDR3 is 13 residues. The J segment lost 4 bases and the V segment lost 3 bases, leaving 5 bases of the junction unmatched. Germline CDR1 and CDR2: DFQATT and SNEGSKA (reference sequence). CDR3 amino acids: CSASGGSSETQYF. Here the CDR3 DNA reads TGCAGTGCTAGCGGGGGGTCTTCAGAGACCCAGTACTTC.

The rearrangement joins TRBV18 to TRBJ1-1, with TRBD1 matching over 9 bases. This CDR3 has 16 residues. Germline-derived CDR1 and CDR2 are KGHSH and LQKENI. The trim removed 2 bases at V and 5 bases at J, leaving 9 bases unmatched. The CDR3 DNA follows: TGTGCCAGCTCACCATGGTCAGGACAGGGGTCGACTGAAGCTTTCTTT. Amino acid sequence: CASSPWSGQGSTEAFF.

The chain carries TRBV19 and TRBJ1-4; D is unclear. Trimming shortened V by 2 bases and J by 6 bases, and 10 bases separated the two germline ends. The CDR3 contains 14 residues. Germline assignment: CDR1 LNHDA and CDR2 SQIVND (reference sequence). The CDR3 protein is CASSIWQADEKLFF. The CDR3 bases are TGTGCCAGTAGTATATGGCAGGCCGATGAAAAACTGTTTTTT. Full variable domain (outside the CDR3, taken from reference TRBV19 and TRBJ1-4): DGGITQSPKYLFRKEGQNVTLSCEQNLNHDAMYWYRQDPGQGLRLIYYSQIVNDFQKGDIAEGYSVSREKKESFPLTVTSAQKNPTAFYLCASSIWQADEKLFFGSGTQLSVL.

The rearrangement links TRBV20-1 to TRBJ1-1, with D hard to call. V lost 3 bases and J lost 6, with 8 bases in between. Per the germline V gene, CDR1 is DFQATT and CDR2 is SNEGSKA (reference sequence). This CDR3 has 11 amino acids. The CDR3 DNA reads as TGCAGTGCTAGGAAAGTGGCTGAAGCTTTCTTT. This codes for CSARKVAEAFF.

This clonotype was recorded a few times. The chain carries TRBV7-9 and TRBJ1-4; no reliable D call. The germline CDR1 and CDR2 sequences are SEHNR and FQNEAQ (reference sequence). Trimming took 7 bases from V and 2 from J, leaving 11 bases between them. The CDR3 runs 14 residues. The CDR3 reads CASTRGVTNEKLFF. The CDR3 coding sequence is TGTGCCAGCACCCGCGGGGTGACTAATGAAAAACTGTTTTTT.

The chain employs TRBV10-3 and TRBJ1-5; possible D gene TRBD1, 5 bases. Germline V gene lookup returns CDR1 ENHRY and CDR2 SYGVKD. V lost 7 bases and J 3 bases, leaving 13 bases between the germline ends. The CDR3 totals 14 residues. The CDR3 DNA reads TGTGCCATCAACCGGGACGGGAACAATCAGCCCCAGCATTTT. Amino acid sequence: CAINRDGNNQPQHF.

This clonotype has only a few counts. The chain has TRBV5-5 and TRBJ1-1, with TRBD1 identical over 8 bases. Trimming removed 6 bases from V and 6 bases from J; junction bases left unmatched: 7. The CDR3 runs 13 residues. In germline, CDR1 is SGHKS, CDR2 YYEKEE (reference sequence). The CDR3 DNA follows: TGTGCCAGCATCGGCATACAGGGGGCTGAAGCTTTCTTT. It codes for CASIGIQGAEAFF.

This clonotype has at least ten counts. This chain links TRBV20-1 with TRBJ2-2; 10 nucleotides align to TRBD1. Germline loops: CDR1 DFQATT, CDR2 SNEGSKA (reference sequence). Trimming at V came to 0 bases and at J to 6 bases, leaving 4 bases not matched to a gene. The CDR3 is 15 amino acids. This CDR3 reads CSAREGGTGAGELFF. In DNA, the CDR3 is TGCAGTGCTAGAGAGGGTGGGACAGGGGCCGGGGAGCTGTTTTTT.

This clonotype was seen more than once but under ten times. The rearrangement joins TRBV6-2 or TRBV6-3 to TRBJ1-5; D is ambiguous. Germline V lookup: CDR1 MNHEY, CDR2 SVGEGT. Trimming took 2 bases from V and 0 from J, leaving 11 bases between them. This CDR3 has 16 amino acids. CDR3 DNA sequence: TGTGCCAGCAGTTACCAACGTAGCTATAGCAATCAGCCCCAGCATTTT. As protein: CASSYQRSYSNQPQHF.